These 32 T cell receptor beta chains were sequenced from one sample in a study of T cell responses to AZD1222 COVID-19 vaccine. Measured with immunoSEQ multiplex PCR; TCRdb has only the in-frame clones, and not every one. The table has about 100,000 clones, about 90% seen once; the top ten hold roughly 10%. The sequences come from peripheral blood, collected 28 days after the second AZD1222 dose. The receptors here all came from an adult who received the AZD1222 COVID-19 vaccine.

The chain uses TRBV7-3 and TRBJ2-1, with 10 positions matching TRBD2. Germline V lookup: CDR1 SGHTA, CDR2 FQGTGA. With V trimmed by 8 bases and J by 8 bases, 12 bases remained unmatched. The CDR3 runs 15 residues. CDR3 protein: CASSHLGLAMDEQFF. The DNA for the CDR3 is TGTGCCAGCTCCCATCTGGGACTAGCGATGGATGAGCAGTTCTTC.

The chain uses TRBV7-8 and TRBJ1-2; possibly TRBD1 for D (5 bases). The germline V and J ends were trimmed by 5 bases and 4 bases, with 23 bases remaining between them. The CDR3 has 17 residues. Germline V gene lookup returns CDR1 SGHVS and CDR2 FQNEAQ. CDR3 protein: CASSRRPTGPRLYGYTF. In DNA form, the CDR3 reads TGTGCCAGCAGCCGCCGACCAACGGGACCCCGACTCTATGGCTACACCTTC.

The rearrangement uses TRBV5-5 and TRBJ2-5; D unclear. The CDR3 length is 14 residues. Germline CDR1 and CDR2: SGHKS and YYEKEE (reference sequence). Trimming pared 0 bases from V and 5 bases from J, leaving 11 bases between. As DNA, the CDR3 is TGTGCCAGCAGCTTGGTGCCGGTGTCGGAGACCCAGTACTTC. It codes for CASSLVPVSETQYF. The full variable domain, completed using reference TRBV5-5 and TRBJ2-5, is DAGVTQSPTHLIKTRGQQVTLRCSPISGHKSVSWYQQVLGQGPQFIFQYYEKEERGRGNFPDRFSARQFPNYSSELNVNALLLGDSALYLCASSLVPVSETQYFGPGTRLLVL.

V and J are TRBV7-8 and TRBJ2-7; TRBD2 matches 8 bases. The CDR3 runs 15 residues. Germline trimming cut 4 bases from V and 2 bases from J; bases unmatched to any gene: 7. From germline, CDR1 is SGHVS and CDR2 FQNEAQ. The CDR3 nucleotides read TGTGCCAGCAGCTCCATAGCGGGAAAGACCTACGAGCAGTACTTC. Its protein product is CASSSIAGKTYEQYF.

The gene calls are TRBV5-1 and TRBJ2-3, with 10 bases identical to TRBD2. Germline loops: CDR1 SGHRS, CDR2 YFSETQ. CDR3 length: 15 amino acids. V was pared by 2 bases and J by 1 base, with 1 base of the junction left unmatched. CDR3 region: CASSFGTSGTDTQYF. The CDR3 DNA follows: TGCGCCAGCAGCTTCGGGACTAGCGGCACAGATACGCAGTATTTT.

The CDR3 region is CASTPPLGEKLFF. The CDR3, as DNA: TGTGCCAGCACCCCACCCCTAGGTGAAAAACTGTTTTTT. The V call is TRBV6-4, the J call TRBJ1-4; no clear D. The CDR3 runs 13 residues. V gave up 7 bases and J gave up 7 bases, with 13 bases separating them. The germline gives CDR1 MRHNA, CDR2 SNTAGT.

In DNA form, the CDR3 reads TGTGCCAGCAGCTTGCTTCCGGGGAACACTGAAGCTTTCTTT. It is translated as CASSLLPGNTEAFF. This chain uses TRBV5-8 with TRBJ1-1; D not certain. There are 14 residues in the CDR3. Looked up from germline, CDR1 is SGHTS and CDR2 is YDEGEE. Trimming removed 1 base at V and 1 base at J, with 8 bases between.

The chain employs TRBV9 and TRBJ2-1; the match to TRBD2 covers 13 bases. Looked up from germline, CDR1 is SGDLS and CDR2 is YYNGEE. Trimming removed 0 bases from V and 6 bases from J; junction bases left unmatched: 6. CDR3 length: 17 amino acids. In nucleotides, the CDR3 is TGTGCCAGCAGCGTAGGCGGACTAGCGGGGGAGGGCAATGAGCAGTTCTTC. It codes for CASSVGGLAGEGNEQFF.

The chain has TRBV3-1 (or the pseudogene TRBV3-2) and TRBJ1-1; no clear D gene. The CDR3 has 14 residues. Trimming shortened V by 1 base and J by 2 bases, and 8 bases separated the two germline ends. Germline assignment: CDR1 LGHDT and CDR2 YNNKEL (reference sequence). The CDR3 bases are TGTGCCAGCAGCCAAGGGGCGGTCAACACTGAAGCTTTCTTT. Translating gives CASSQGAVNTEAFF.

J is TRBJ1-6 and V is TRBV11-2; 9 bases fit TRBD1. Trimming at V came to 1 base and at J to 1 base, leaving 5 bases not matched to a gene. Germline CDR1 reads SGHAT; CDR2 reads FQNNGV. The CDR3 contains 18 residues. The CDR3 DNA follows: TGTGCCAGCAGCTTAGCCCCGGGGACAGGGTCCTATAATTCACCCCTCCACTTT. Encoded protein: CASSLAPGTGSYNSPLHF.

V usage is TRBV3-1 (or the pseudogene TRBV3-2) and J usage is TRBJ1-6, with TRBD1 matching over 10 bases. The CDR3 has 15 amino acids. V was pared by 1 base and J by 6 bases, with 0 bases of the junction left unmatched. Germline CDR1 reads LGHDT; CDR2 reads YNNKEL (reference sequence). For the CDR3, the DNA is TGTGCCAGCAGCCAAGGGACAGGGGGTAATTCACCCCTCCACTTT. Translation: CASSQGTGGNSPLHF.

This chain joins TRBV24-1 and TRBJ2-5; D uncertain. Looked up from germline, CDR1 is KGHDR and CDR2 is SFDVKD. CDR3 length: 11 amino acids. V was clipped by 4 bases and J by 4 bases, with 3 bases between them. This CDR3 is CATSDRETQYF. The CDR3 DNA reads as TGTGCCACCAGTGACAGAGAGACCCAGTACTTC.

The count of this clone is one. A read error may produce the germline difference seen at one junction end. The chain joins TRBV6-4 to TRBJ2-1, with D possibly being TRBD2 (5 bases). This CDR3 is 13 amino acids long. CDR1 is MRHNA and CDR2 is SNTAGT in the germline V gene. The CDR3 protein is CASSEERYTEQFF. The CDR3 DNA reads as TGTGCCAGCAGTGAGGAGCGGTACACTGAGCAGTTCTTC.

The genes are TRBV10-3 and TRBJ1-5; D uncertain. Germline V CDR1 and CDR2: ENHRY, SYGVKD. The CDR3 spans 13 residues. V lost 3 bases, J lost 5 bases, and 8 bases lay in between. The CDR3 DNA is TGTGCCATCAGTGATCGAGGCTATCAGCCCCAGCATTTT. Translated, it gives CAISDRGYQPQHF.

This chain joins TRBV2 and TRBJ2-2; 11 bases align to TRBD2. The CDR3 length is 19 residues. V trimming: 8 bases; J trimming: 3 bases; junction bases outside the gene matches: 17. Germline V lookup: CDR1 SNHLY, CDR2 FYNNEI. The CDR3 loop reads CASGGELASGGQDTGELFF. The CDR3 DNA follows: TGTGCCAGCGGAGGAGAGTTGGCTAGCGGGGGGCAAGACACCGGGGAGCTGTTTTTT.

This clone was observed a handful of times. This sequence joins TRBV4-3 and TRBJ2-3; D unresolved. This CDR3 is built from 15 residues. The germline V gene has CDR1 LGHNA and CDR2 YSLEER. V was shortened by 1 base and J by 5 bases, with 13 bases between the two germline ends. For the CDR3, the DNA is TGCGCCAGCAGCCAAGTAACAGCCCCCGGAGATACGCAGTATTTT. Its translation: CASSQVTAPGDTQYF.

The chain combines TRBV23-1 with TRBJ1-4; possible D gene TRBD1, 6 bases. Being an ORF, TRBV23-1 has a function that is uncertain. V lost 3 bases and J lost 5, with 10 bases in between. The CDR3 runs to 14 residues. The CDR3 coding sequence is TGCGCCAGCAGTCAGGACAGTGGGAATGAAAAACTGTTTTTT. Residues: CASSQDSGNEKLFF.

V and J are TRBV11-2 and TRBJ2-1, with 11 bases identical to TRBD2. Trimming cost V 4 bases and J 8 bases; bases outside gene matches: 13. The CDR3 consists of 17 residues. Germline V CDR1 and CDR2: SGHAT, FQNNGV. DNA of the CDR3: TGTGCCAGCAGCTCCTCCAGACTAGCGGGAAGGGTCGATGAGCAGTTCTTC. Its protein product is CASSSSRLAGRVDEQFF.

The sample holds a few counts of this clone. This rearrangement joins TRBV3-1 (or the pseudogene TRBV3-2) to TRBJ2-2; maybe TRBD2 (6 bases). The CDR3 has 14 residues. The germline gives CDR1 LGHDT, CDR2 YNNKEL (reference sequence). Trimming stripped 6 bases from V and 2 bases from J, with 10 bases between. CDR3 in amino acids: CASRPGLNTGELFF. In DNA, the CDR3 is TGTGCCAGCAGACCCGGACTAAACACCGGGGAGCTGTTTTTT.

The CDR3 loop reads CASSEPGQGGYEQYF. CDR3 sequence (DNA): TGTGCCAGTAGCGAACCGGGACAGGGGGGATACGAGCAGTACTTC. The chain joins TRBV19 to TRBJ2-7, with 11 bases lining up with TRBD1. The CDR3 is 15 amino acids. The germline CDR1 and CDR2 sequences are LNHDA and SQIVND (reference sequence). Germline trimming cut 6 bases from V and 4 bases from J; bases unmatched to any gene: 8.

The V gene is TRBV9, the J gene TRBJ2-7; D is unresolved. V was clipped by 6 bases and J by 1 base, with 14 bases between them. The CDR3 has 14 residues. The germline V gene has CDR1 SGDLS and CDR2 YYNGEE. The chain's CDR3 is CASTPGDSSYEQYF. CDR3 nucleotides: TGTGCCAGCACCCCCGGTGACTCGTCCTACGAGCAGTACTTC.

This clone has just one count. Written as DNA, the CDR3 is TGTGCCAGCAGCTTGGAACAGGGTCCCCTCTACACCTTC. It yields the protein CASSLEQGPLYTF. The chain couples TRBV5-6 to TRBJ1-2; possibly TRBD1 for D (6 bases). Trimming pared 0 bases from V and 10 bases from J, leaving 13 bases between. The CDR3 has 13 amino acids. Germline V gene sequence: CDR1 SGHDT, CDR2 YYEEEE.

V and J are TRBV6-2 or TRBV6-3 and TRBJ2-7, with 7 bases aligning to TRBD1. This CDR3 has 15 residues. Germline V gene sequence: CDR1 MNHEY, CDR2 SVGEGT. With 5 bases clipped from V and 9 bases from J, the junction kept 16 bases outside the gene matches. The CDR3 loop reads CASSKTRTGEVGQYF. DNA of the CDR3: TGTGCCAGCAGTAAAACCAGGACAGGTGAGGTCGGGCAGTACTTC.

The chain is built from TRBV29-1 and TRBJ2-7; 13 bases agree with TRBD2. Germline-derived CDR1 and CDR2 are SQVTM and ANQGSEA. Losses at the gene ends were 6 bases for V and 3 bases for J; bases not matched to a gene: 5. This CDR3 contains 14 residues. The CDR3 region has the DNA TGCAGCGTGAGGGGACTAGCGGGAAACTACGAGCAGTACTTC. Protein sequence: CSVRGLAGNYEQYF.

The chain uses TRBV5-1 and TRBJ2-5; 7 nucleotides agree with TRBD1. J lost 2 bases, V lost 4 bases, and 2 bases had no gene match. The germline V gene encodes CDR1 SGHRS and CDR2 YFSETQ. The CDR3 is 13 residues long. The CDR3 region is CASSVDRQETQYF. The CDR3 nucleotides are TGCGCCAGCAGCGTGGACAGGCAAGAGACCCAGTACTTC.

The chain carries TRBV29-1 and TRBJ2-4; either TRBD1 or TRBD2 may supply D (5 bases each). Trimming took 6 bases from V and 9 from J, leaving 12 bases between them. The CDR3 has 11 amino acids. Germline V gives CDR1 SQVTM, CDR2 ANQGSEA. CDR3 sequence reads: CSVQVGAIQYF. The CDR3 nucleotides read TGCAGCGTACAAGTCGGGGCCATTCAGTACTTC.

This CDR3 reads CASSFTSGYTDTQYF. DNA for the CDR3: TGTGCCAGCAGCTTTACTAGCGGGTACACAGATACGCAGTATTTT. The chain combines TRBV7-9 with TRBJ2-3; TRBD2 aligns across 9 bases. With 3 bases clipped from V and 2 bases from J, the junction kept 3 bases outside the gene matches. CDR3 length equals 15 residues. Germline V gives CDR1 SEHNR, CDR2 FQNEAQ (reference sequence).

V and J are TRBV20-1 and TRBJ2-7; no firm D call. V lost 5 bases, J lost 4 bases, and 6 bases lay in between. From germline, CDR1 is DFQATT and CDR2 SNEGSKA (reference sequence). There are 10 residues in the CDR3. Here the CDR3 reads CSAFRYEQYF. The CDR3 coding sequence is TGCAGTGCTTTTCGATACGAGCAGTACTTC.

CDR3 amino acids: CASSKVLLGYGYTF. CDR3 bases: TGTGCCAGCAGCAAAGTCCTACTAGGCTATGGCTACACCTTC. The V and J genes are TRBV21-1 and TRBJ1-2. TRBV21-1 is classified as a pseudogene. The length of the CDR3 is 14 residues.

The rearrangement uses TRBV5-1 and TRBJ2-7; 16 bases are shared with TRBD2. This CDR3 contains 16 residues. V dropped 4 bases and J dropped 5; count of bases not matched to a gene: 6. CDR1 is SGHRS and CDR2 is YFSETQ in the germline V gene. The chain's CDR3 is CASSPGLAGGPDEQYF. The CDR3 DNA sequence: TGCGCCAGCAGCCCGGGACTAGCGGGAGGGCCCGACGAGCAGTACTTC.

The J gene is TRBJ2-1, the V gene TRBV5-1, with D unclear. V dropped 2 bases and J dropped 7 bases, with 13 bases sitting between them. The CDR3 consists of 14 residues. Per germline, CDR1 SGHRS and CDR2 YFSETQ. The CDR3: CASSFPTLGNEQFF. The DNA for the CDR3 is TGCGCCAGCAGCTTTCCCACCCTAGGAAATGAGCAGTTCTTC. The variable domain in full, with the rest retrieved from reference TRBV5-1 and TRBJ2-1, is KAGVTQTPRYLIKTRGQQVTLSCSPISGHRSVSWYQQTPGQGLQFLFEYFSETQRNKGNFPGRFSGRQFSNSRSEMNVSTLELGDSALYLCASSFPTLGNEQFFGPGTRLTVL.

The chain links TRBV7-8 to TRBJ1-3; D unclear. Germline values: CDR1 SGHVS, CDR2 FQNEAQ. The CDR3 loop spans 13 amino acids. V was cut by 0 bases and J by 3 bases, with 3 bases left in between. The CDR3 sequence: CASSLAVGNTIYF. As DNA, the CDR3 is TGTGCCAGCAGCTTAGCGGTTGGAAACACCATATATTTT.